This TCR beta chain appears in the sequencing data of a study of cytomegalovirus exposure and HLA in healthy donors. Germline V gene data show CDR1 as KGHSH and CDR2 as LQKENI. Trimming left V 2 bases short and J 1 base short, with 15 bases between. The CDR3 is 17 amino acids. PCR used 60 Vbeta primers and 13 Jbeta primers. Method: immunoSEQ multiplex PCR; TCRdb's copy keeps in-frame clones and lacks some. The sample shows about 120,000 clones, 50% to 65% of them seen only once. This clone appeared a few times. The clonotype originates from a man aged 35 to 55 in good health and CMV-seropositive. The sequenced sample was PBMCs. V usage is TRBV18 and J usage is TRBJ1-5; tentatively, D is TRBD1 (6 bases). In nucleotides, the CDR3 is TGTGCCAGCTCACCAACCTTCACGGGGGGCAGCAATCAGCCCCAGCATTTT. Amino acids: CASSPTFTGGSNQPQHF.